This T cell receptor beta chain was observed in a study of control samples from healthy donors and cancer patients. Assay: immunoSEQ multiplex PCR; the TCRdb copy retains only in-frame clones and omits some. Here the sample spans about 150,000 clones, about 94% being singletons. In germline, CDR1 is SGHTA, CDR2 FQGNSA. Between the trimmed V and J ends, which lost 2 bases and 5 bases, there was a span of 9 bases. This CDR3 contains 13 residues. The V call is TRBV7-2, the J call TRBJ1-2; D unclear. This clonotype originated in a man between 35 and 55 years old in good health. The sequenced sample consisted of blood. The CDR3 spells CASSLRPLYGYTF. CDR3 nucleotides: TGTGCCAGCAGCTTAAGGCCACTTTATGGCTACACCTTC. Full variable domain (missing parts from reference TRBV7-2 and TRBJ1-2): GAGVSQSPSNKVTEKGKDVELRCDPISGHTALYWYRQSLGQGLEFLIYFQGNSAPDKSGLPSDRFSAERTGGSVSTLTIQRTQQEDSAVYLCASSLRPLYGYTFGSGTRLTVV.